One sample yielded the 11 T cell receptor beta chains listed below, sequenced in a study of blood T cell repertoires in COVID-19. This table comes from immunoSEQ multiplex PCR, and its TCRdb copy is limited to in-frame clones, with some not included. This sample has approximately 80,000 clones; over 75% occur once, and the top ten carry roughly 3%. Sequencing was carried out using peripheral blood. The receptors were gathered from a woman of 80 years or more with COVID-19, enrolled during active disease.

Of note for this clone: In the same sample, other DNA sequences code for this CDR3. CDR3: CASGGTGDQPQHF. The CDR3 DNA is TGTGCATCCGGCGGGACAGGGGATCAGCCCCAGCATTTT. The chain links TRBV2 to TRBJ1-5; 10 positions match TRBD1. The CDR3 is made up of 13 amino acids. Per germline, CDR1 SNHLY and CDR2 FYNNEI.

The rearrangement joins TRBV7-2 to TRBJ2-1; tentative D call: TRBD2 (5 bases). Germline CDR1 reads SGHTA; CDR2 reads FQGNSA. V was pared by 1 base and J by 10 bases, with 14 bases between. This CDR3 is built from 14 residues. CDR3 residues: CASSLVWESLEQFF. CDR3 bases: TGTGCCAGCAGCTTAGTGTGGGAGTCGTTGGAGCAGTTCTTC.

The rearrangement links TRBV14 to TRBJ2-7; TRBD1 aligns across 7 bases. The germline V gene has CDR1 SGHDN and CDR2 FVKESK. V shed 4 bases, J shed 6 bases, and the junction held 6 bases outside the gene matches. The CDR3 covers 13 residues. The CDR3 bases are TGTGCCAGCAGCCCGCTCGACAGGGTCGAGCAGTACTTC. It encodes CASSPLDRVEQYF. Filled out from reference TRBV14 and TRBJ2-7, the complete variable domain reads EAGVTQFPSHSVIEKGQTVTLRCDPISGHDNLYWYRRVMGKEIKFLLHFVKESKQDESGMPNNRFLAERTGGTYSTLKVQPAELEDSGVYFCASSPLDRVEQYFGPGTRLTVT.

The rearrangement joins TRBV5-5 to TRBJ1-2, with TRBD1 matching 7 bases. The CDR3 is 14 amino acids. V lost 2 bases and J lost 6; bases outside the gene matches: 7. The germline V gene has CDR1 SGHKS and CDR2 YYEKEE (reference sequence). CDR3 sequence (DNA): TGTGCCAGCAGCTTTTCCGCGACAGGGAATGGCTACACCTTC. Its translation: CASSFSATGNGYTF.

For the CDR3, the DNA is TGTGCCAGCGGGTCAGGGGGGTCCGGGGCCTATTCACCCCTCCACTTT. Translation: CASGSGGSGAYSPLHF. The chain combines TRBV2 with TRBJ1-6, with 7 nucleotides matching TRBD1. The CDR3 is 16 amino acids. The germline CDR1 and CDR2 sequences are SNHLY and FYNNEI. The V gene end was trimmed by 8 bases and the J gene end by 8 bases; junction bases not matched to a gene: 15.

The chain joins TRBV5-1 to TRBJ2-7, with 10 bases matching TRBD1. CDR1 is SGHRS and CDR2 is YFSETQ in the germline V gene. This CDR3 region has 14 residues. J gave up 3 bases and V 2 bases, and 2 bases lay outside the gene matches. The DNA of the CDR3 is TGCGCCAGCAGCTTCGACAGGGGGCTCTACGAGCAGTACTTC. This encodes CASSFDRGLYEQYF.

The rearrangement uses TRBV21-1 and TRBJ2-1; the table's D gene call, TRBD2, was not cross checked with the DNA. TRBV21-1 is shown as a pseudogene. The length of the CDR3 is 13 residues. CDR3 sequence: CASSRGLANEQFF. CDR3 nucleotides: TGTGCCAGCAGCCGCGGACTAGCTAATGAGCAGTTCTTC.

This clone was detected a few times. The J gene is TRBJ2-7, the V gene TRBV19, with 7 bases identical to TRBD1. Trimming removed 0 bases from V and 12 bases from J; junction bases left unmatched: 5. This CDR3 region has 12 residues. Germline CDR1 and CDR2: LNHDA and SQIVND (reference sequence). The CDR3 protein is CASSIDPGGLYF. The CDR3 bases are TGTGCCAGTAGTATAGACCCAGGGGGTCTGTACTTC.

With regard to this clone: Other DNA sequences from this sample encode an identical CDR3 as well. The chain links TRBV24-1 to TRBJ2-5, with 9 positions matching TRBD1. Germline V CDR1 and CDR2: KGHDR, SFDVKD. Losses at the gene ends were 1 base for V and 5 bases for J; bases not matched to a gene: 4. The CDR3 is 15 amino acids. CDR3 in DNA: TGTGCCACCAGTGATTTAACAGGGGGCCGGGAGACCCAGTACTTC. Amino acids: CATSDLTGGRETQYF.

CDR3 region: CAWSVHRMNTEAFF. The CDR3 DNA reads TGTGCCTGGAGTGTACACAGGATGAACACTGAAGCTTTCTTT. The rearrangement joins TRBV30 to TRBJ1-1; D possibly corresponds to TRBD1 (5 bases). Germline values: CDR1 GTSNPN, CDR2 SVGIG (reference sequence). V was shortened by 0 bases and J by 0 bases, with 8 bases between the two germline ends. The CDR3 has 14 amino acids.

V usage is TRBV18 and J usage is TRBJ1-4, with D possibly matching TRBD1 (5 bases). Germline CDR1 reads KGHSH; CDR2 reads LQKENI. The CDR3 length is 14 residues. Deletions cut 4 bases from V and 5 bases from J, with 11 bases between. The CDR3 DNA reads TGTGCCAGCTCACGCCAGGGTATCAATGAAAAACTGTTTTTT. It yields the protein CASSRQGINEKLFF.